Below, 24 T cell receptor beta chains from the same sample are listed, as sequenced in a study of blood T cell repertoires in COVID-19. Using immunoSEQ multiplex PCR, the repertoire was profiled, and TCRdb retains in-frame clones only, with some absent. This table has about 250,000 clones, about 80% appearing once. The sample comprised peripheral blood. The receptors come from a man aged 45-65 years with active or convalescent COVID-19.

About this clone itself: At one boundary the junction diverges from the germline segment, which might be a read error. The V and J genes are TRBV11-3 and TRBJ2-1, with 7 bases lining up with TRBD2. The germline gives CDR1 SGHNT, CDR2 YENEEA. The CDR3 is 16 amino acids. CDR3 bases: TGTGCCAGCAGTTTAGGGCAGCGGGGACCCATAAATGAGCAGTTCTTC. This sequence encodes CASSLGQRGPINEQFF.

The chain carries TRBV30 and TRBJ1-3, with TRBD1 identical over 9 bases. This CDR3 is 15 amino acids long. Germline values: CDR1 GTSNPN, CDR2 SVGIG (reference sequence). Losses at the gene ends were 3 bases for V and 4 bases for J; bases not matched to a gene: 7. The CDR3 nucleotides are TGTGCCTGGAGCCCCGGGACAGGGTGGGGAAACACCATATATTTT. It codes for CAWSPGTGWGNTIYF.

CDR3 nucleotides: TGTGCCAGCAGCCGGACACGAGAGTCCCTCCACTTT. It is translated as CASSRTRESLHF. V is TRBV6-5 and J is TRBJ1-6; D might be TRBD1 (5 bases). CDR1 is MNHEY, CDR2 SVGAGI, per germline. This CDR3 region has 12 residues. The V end lost 6 bases, the J end lost 14 bases, and 14 bases lay between the germline ends.

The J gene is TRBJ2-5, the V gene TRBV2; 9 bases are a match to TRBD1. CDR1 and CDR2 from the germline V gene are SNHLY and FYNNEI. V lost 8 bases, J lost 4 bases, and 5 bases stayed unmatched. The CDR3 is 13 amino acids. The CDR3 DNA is TGTGCCAGCGGCAGGACAGGGGTAGAGACCCAGTACTTC. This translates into CASGRTGVETQYF. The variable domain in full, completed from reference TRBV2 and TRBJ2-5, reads EPEVTQTPSHQVTQMGQEVILRCVPISNHLYFYWYRQILGQKVEFLVSFYNNEISEKSEIFDDQFSVERPDGSNFTLKIRSTKLEDSAMYFCASGRTGVETQYFGPGTRLLVL.

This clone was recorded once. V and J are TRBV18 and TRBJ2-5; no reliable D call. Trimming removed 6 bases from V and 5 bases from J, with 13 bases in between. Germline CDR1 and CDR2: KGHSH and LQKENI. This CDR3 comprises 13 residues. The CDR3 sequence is CASSLNSGETQYF. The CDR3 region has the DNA TGTGCCAGCTCCCTAAACAGTGGGGAGACCCAGTACTTC.

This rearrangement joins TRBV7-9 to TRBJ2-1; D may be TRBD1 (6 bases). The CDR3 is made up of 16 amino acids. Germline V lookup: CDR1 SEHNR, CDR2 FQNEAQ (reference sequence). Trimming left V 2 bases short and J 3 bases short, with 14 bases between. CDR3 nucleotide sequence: TGTGCCAGCAGCTTACTCTCAGGGGAAAACTACAATGAGCAGTTCTTC. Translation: CASSLLSGENYNEQFF.

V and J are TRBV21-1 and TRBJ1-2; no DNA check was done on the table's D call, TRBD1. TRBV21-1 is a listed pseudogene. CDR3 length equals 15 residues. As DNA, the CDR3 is TGTGCCAGCAGCAAATCGACAGGGCTTAACTATGGCTACACCTTC. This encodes CASSKSTGLNYGYTF.

The CDR3 DNA reads as TGTGCCAGCAGTGTCCGGGGGTCCTACAATGAGCAGTTCTTC. Its protein is CASSVRGSYNEQFF. The J gene is TRBJ2-1, the V gene TRBV2, with a possible D match to TRBD2 (6 bases). The germline gives CDR1 SNHLY, CDR2 FYNNEI. The V gene lost 4 bases and the J gene lost 1 base, with 8 bases spanning the gap. The CDR3 length is 14 residues.

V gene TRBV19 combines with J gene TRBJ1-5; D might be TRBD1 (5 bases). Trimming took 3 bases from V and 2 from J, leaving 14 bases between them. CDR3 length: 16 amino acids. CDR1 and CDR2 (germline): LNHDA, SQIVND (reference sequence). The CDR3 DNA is TGTGCCAGTAGTATCGTCGGGGGGGGAGGCAATCAGCCCCAGCATTTT. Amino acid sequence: CASSIVGGGGNQPQHF.

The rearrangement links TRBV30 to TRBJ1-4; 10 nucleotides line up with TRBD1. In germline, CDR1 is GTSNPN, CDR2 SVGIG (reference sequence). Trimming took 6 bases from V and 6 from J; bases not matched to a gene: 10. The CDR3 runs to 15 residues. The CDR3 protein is CACQTGGSSDEKLFF. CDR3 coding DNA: TGTGCCTGTCAGACAGGGGGCTCCTCCGATGAAAAACTGTTTTTT.

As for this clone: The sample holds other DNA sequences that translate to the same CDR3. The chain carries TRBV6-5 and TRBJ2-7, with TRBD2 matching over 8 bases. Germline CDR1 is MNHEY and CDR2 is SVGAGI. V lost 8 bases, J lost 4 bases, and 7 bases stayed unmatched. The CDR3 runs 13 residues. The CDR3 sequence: CASRPSGRYEQYF. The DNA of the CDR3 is TGTGCCAGCCGCCCAAGCGGGAGATACGAGCAGTACTTC.

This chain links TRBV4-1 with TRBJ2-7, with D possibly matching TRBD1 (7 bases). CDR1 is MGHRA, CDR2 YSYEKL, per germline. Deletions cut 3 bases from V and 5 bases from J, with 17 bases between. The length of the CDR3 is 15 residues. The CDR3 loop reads CASSHRGERGDEQYF. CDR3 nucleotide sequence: TGCGCCAGCAGCCACAGGGGGGAGAGAGGAGACGAGCAGTACTTC.

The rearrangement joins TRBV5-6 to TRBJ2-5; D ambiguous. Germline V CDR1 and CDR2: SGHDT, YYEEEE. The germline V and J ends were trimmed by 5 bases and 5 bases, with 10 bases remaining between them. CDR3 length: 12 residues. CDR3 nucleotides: TGTGCCAGCAGTCCCACCGGGGAGACCCAGTACTTC. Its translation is CASSPTGETQYF.

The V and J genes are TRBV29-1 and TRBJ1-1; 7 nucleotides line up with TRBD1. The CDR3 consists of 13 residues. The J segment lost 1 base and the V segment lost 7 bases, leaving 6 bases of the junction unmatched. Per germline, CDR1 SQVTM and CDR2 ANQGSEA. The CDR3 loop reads CSARTGTNTEAFF. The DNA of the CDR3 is TGCAGCGCAAGGACAGGAACGAACACTGAAGCTTTCTTT.

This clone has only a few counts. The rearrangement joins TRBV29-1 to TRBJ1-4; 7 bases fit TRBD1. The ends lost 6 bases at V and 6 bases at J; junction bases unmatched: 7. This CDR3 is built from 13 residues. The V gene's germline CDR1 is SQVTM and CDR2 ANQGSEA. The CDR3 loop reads CSVGSGTDEKLFF. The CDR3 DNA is TGCAGCGTGGGTTCTGGGACAGATGAAAAACTGTTTTTT.

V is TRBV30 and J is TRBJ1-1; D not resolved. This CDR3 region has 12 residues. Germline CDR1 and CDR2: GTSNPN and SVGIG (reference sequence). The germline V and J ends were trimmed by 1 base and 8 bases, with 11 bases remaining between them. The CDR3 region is CAWSEKRGEAFF. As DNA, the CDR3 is TGTGCCTGGAGTGAAAAACGGGGAGAAGCTTTCTTT.

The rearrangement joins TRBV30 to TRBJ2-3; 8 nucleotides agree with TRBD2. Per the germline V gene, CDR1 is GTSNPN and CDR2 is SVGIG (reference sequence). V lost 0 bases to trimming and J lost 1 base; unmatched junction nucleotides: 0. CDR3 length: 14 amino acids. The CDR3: CAWSVLAGTDTQYF. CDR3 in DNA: TGTGCCTGGAGTGTACTAGCGGGCACAGATACGCAGTATTTT. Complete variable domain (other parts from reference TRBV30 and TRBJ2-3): SQTIHQWPATLVQPVGSPLSLECTVEGTSNPNLYWYRQAAGRGLQLLFYSVGIGQISSEVPQNLSASRPQDRQFILSSKKLLLSDSGFYLCAWSVLAGTDTQYFGPGTRLTVL.

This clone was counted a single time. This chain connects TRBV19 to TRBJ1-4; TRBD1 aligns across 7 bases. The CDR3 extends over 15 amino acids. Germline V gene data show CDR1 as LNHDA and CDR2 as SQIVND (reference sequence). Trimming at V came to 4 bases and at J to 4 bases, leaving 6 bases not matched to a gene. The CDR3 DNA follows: TGTGCCAGTAGTACCACCGGGACAGATAATGAAAAACTGTTTTTT. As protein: CASSTTGTDNEKLFF. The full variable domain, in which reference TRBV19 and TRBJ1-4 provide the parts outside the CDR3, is DGGITQSPKYLFRKEGQNVTLSCEQNLNHDAMYWYRQDPGQGLRLIYYSQIVNDFQKGDIAEGYSVSREKKESFPLTVTSAQKNPTAFYLCASSTTGTDNEKLFFGSGTQLSVL.

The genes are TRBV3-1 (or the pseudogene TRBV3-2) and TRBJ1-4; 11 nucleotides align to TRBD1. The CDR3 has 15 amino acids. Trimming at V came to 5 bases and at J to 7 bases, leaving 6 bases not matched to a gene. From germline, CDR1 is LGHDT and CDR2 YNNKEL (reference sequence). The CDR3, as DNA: TGTGCCAGCAGCTCTAGGACAGGGGGCGGTGAAAAACTGTTTTTT. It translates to CASSSRTGGGEKLFF.

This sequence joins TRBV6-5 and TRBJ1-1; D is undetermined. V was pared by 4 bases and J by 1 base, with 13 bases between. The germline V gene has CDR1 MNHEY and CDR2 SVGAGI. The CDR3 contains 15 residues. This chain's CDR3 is CASSFSGVRNTEAFF. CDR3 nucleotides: TGTGCCAGCAGTTTTTCGGGAGTCAGGAACACTGAAGCTTTCTTT.

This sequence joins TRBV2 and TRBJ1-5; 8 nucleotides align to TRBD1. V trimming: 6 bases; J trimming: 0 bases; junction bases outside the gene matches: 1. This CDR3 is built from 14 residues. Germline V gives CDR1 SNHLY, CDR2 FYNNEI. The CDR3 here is CASSDRGSNQPQHF. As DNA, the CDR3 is TGTGCCAGCAGCGACAGGGGTAGCAATCAGCCCCAGCATTTT.

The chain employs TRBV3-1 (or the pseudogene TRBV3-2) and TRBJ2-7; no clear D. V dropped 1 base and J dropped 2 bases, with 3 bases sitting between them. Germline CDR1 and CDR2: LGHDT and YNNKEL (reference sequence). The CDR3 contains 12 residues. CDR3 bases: TGTGCCAGCAGCCAAGGAGCCTACGAGCAGTACTTC. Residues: CASSQGAYEQYF.

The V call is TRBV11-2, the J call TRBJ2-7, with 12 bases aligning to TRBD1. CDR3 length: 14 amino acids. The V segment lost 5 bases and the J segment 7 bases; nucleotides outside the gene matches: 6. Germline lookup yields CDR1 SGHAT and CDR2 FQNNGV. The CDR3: CASSPGQGAGEQYF. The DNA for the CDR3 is TGTGCCAGCAGCCCGGGACAGGGGGCTGGGGAGCAGTACTTC. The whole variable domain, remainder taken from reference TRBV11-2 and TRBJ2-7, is EAGVAQSPRYKIIEKRQSVAFWCNPISGHATLYWYQQILGQGPKLLIQFQNNGVVDDSQLPKDRFSAERLKGVDSTLKIQPAKLEDSAVYLCASSPGQGAGEQYFGPGTRLTVT.

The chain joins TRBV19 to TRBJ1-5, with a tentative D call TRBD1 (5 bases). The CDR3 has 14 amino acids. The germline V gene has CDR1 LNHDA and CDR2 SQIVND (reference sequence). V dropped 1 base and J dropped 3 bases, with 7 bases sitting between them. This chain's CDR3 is CASSIVGANQPQHF. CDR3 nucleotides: TGTGCCAGTAGTATAGTAGGGGCCAATCAGCCCCAGCATTTT. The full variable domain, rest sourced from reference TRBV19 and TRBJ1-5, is DGGITQSPKYLFRKEGQNVTLSCEQNLNHDAMYWYRQDPGQGLRLIYYSQIVNDFQKGDIAEGYSVSREKKESFPLTVTSAQKNPTAFYLCASSIVGANQPQHFGDGTRLSIL.